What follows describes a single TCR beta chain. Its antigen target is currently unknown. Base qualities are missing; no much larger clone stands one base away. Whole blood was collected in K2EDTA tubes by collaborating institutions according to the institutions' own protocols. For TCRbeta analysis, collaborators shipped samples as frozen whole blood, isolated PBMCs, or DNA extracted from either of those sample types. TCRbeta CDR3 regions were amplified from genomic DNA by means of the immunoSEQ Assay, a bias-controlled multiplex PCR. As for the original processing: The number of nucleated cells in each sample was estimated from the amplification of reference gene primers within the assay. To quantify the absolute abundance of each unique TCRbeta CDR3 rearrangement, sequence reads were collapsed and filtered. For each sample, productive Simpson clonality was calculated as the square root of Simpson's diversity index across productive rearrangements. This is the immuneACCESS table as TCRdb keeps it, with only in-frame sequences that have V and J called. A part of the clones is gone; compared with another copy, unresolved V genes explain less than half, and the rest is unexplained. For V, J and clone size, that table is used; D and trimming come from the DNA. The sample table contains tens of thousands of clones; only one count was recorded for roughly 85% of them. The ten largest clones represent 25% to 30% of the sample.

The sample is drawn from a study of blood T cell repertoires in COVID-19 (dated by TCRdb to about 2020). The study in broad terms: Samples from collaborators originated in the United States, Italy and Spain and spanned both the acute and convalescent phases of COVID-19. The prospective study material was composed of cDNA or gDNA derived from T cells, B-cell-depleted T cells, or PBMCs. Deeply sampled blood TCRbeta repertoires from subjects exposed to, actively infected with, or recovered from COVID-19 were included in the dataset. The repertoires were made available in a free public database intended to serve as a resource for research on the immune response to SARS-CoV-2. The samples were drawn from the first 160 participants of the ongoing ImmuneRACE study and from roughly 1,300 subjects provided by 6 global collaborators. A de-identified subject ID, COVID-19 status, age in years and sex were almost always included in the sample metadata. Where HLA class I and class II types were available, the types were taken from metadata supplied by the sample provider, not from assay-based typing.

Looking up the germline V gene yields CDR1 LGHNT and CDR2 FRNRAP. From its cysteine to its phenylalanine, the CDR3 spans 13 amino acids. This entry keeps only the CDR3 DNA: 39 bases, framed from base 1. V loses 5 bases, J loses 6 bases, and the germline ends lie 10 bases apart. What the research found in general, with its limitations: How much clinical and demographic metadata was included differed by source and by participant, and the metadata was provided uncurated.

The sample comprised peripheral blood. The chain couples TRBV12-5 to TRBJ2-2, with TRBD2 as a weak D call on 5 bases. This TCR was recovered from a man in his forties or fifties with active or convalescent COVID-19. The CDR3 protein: CASGPGGPGELFF. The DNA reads TGTGCTAGTGGTCCCGGAGGCCCCGGGGAGCTGTTTTTT.